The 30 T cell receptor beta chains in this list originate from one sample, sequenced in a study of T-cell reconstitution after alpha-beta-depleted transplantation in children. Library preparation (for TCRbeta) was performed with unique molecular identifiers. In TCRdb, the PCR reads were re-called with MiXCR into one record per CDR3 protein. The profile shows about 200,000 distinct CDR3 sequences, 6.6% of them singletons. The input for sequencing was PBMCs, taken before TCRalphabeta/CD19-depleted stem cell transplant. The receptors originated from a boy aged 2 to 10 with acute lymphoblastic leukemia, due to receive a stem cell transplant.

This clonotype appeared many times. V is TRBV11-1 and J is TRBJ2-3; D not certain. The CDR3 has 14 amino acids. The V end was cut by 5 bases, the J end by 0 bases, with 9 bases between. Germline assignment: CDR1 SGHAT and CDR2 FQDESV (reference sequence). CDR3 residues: CASSADFSTDTQYF. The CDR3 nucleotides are TGTGCCAGCAGCGCGGATTTCAGCACAGATACGCAGTATTTT.

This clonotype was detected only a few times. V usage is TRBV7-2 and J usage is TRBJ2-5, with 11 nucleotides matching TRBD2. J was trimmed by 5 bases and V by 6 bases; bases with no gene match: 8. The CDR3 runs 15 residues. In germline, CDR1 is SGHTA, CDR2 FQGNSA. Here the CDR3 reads CASRVSGGAGETQYF. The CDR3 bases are TGTGCCAGCAGGGTTAGCGGGGGGGCCGGGGAGACCCAGTACTTC.

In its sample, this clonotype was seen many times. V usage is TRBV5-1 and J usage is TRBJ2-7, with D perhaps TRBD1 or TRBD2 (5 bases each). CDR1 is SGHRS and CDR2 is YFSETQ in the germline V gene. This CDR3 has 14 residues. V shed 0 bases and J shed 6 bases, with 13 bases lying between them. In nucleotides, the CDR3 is TGCGCCAGCAGCTTGGATGGGACCTTACGCGAGCAGTACTTC. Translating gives CASSLDGTLREQYF.

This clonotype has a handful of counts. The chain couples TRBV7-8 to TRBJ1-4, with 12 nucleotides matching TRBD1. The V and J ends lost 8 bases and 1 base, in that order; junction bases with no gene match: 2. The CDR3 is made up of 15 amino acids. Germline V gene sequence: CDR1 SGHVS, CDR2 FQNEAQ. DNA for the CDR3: TGTGCCAGCGGGGACAGGGGGCGAACTAATGAAAAACTGTTTTTT. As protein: CASGDRGRTNEKLFF.

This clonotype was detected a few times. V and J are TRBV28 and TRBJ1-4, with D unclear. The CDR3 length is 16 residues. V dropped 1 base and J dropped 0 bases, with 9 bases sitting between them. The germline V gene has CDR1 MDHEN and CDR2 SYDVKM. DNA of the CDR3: TGTGCCAGCAGTTTATTCGGAAGAACAACTAATGAAAAACTGTTTTTT. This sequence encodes CASSLFGRTTNEKLFF.

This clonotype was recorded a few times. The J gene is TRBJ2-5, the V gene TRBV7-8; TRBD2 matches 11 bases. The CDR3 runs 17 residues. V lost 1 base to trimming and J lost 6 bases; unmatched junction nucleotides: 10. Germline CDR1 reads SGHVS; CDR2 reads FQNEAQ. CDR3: CASSLVLSGGALKTQYF. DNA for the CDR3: TGTGCCAGCAGCTTAGTTCTTAGCGGGGGGGCGTTAAAGACCCAGTACTTC.

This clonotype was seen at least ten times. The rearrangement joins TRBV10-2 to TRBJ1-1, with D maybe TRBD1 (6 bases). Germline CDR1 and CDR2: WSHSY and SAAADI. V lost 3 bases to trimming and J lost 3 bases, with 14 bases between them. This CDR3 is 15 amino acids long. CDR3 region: CASSERGAGYTEAFF. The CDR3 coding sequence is TGCGCCAGCAGTGAAAGGGGGGCAGGGTACACTGAAGCTTTCTTT.

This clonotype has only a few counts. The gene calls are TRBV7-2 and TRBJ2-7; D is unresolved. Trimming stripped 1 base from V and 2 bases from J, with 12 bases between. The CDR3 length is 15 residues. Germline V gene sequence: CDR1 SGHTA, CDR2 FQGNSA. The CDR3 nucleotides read TGTGCCAGCAGCTTAGGGGCAGGTAAAGCCTACGAGCAGTACTTC. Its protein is CASSLGAGKAYEQYF. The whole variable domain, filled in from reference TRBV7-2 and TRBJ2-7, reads GAGVSQSPSNKVTEKGKDVELRCDPISGHTALYWYRQSLGQGLEFLIYFQGNSAPDKSGLPSDRFSAERTGGSVSTLTIQRTQQEDSAVYLCASSLGAGKAYEQYFGPGTRLTVT.

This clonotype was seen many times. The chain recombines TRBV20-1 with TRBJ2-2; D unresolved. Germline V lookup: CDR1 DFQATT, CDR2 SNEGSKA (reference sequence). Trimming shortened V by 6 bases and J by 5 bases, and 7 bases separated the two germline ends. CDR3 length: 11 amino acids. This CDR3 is CSARQTGELFF. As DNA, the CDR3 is TGCAGTGCGCGGCAGACCGGGGAGCTGTTTTTT.

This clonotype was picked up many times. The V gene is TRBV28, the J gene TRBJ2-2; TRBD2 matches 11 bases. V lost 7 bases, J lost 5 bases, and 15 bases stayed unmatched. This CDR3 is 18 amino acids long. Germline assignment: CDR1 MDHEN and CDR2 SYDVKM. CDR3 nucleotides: TGTGCCAGCACCGTCGGTGGGCTAGCGGGAGGCAAAACCGGGGAGCTGTTTTTT. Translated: CASTVGGLAGGKTGELFF.

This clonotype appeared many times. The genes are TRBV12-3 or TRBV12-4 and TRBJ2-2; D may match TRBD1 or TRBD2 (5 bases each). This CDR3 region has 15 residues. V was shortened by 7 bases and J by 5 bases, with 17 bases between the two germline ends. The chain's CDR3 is CASNRRAEGTGELFF. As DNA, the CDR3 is TGTGCCAGCAACCGTCGGGCCGAGGGGACCGGGGAGCTGTTTTTT.

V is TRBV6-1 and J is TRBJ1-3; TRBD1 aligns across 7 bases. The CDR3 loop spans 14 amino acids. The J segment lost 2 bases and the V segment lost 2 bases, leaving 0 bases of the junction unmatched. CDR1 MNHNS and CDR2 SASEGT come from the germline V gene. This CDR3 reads CASSETGAGNTIYF. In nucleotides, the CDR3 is TGTGCCAGCAGTGAAACAGGGGCTGGAAACACCATATATTTT.

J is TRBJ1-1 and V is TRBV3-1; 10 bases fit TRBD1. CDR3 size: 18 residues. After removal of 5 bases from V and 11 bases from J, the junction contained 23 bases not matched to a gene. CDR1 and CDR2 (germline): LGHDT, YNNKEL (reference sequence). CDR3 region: CASSDDLLRDRGLKFAFF. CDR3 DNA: TGTGCCAGCAGCGACGACCTCCTCCGGGACAGGGGATTAAAGTTTGCTTTCTTT. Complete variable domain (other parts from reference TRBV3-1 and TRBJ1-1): DTAVSQTPKYLVTQMGNDKSIKCEQNLGHDTMYWYKQDSKKFLKIMFSYNNKELIINETVPNRFSPKSPDKAHLNLHINSLELGDSAVYFCASSDDLLRDRGLKFAFFGQGTRLTVV.

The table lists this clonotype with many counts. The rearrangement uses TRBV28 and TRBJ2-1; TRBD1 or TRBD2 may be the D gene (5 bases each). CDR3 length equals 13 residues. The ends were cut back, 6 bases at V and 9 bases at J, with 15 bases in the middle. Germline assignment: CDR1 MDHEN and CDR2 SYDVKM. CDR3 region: CASRWGFGGEQFF. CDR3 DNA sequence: TGTGCCAGCAGATGGGGCTTTGGGGGTGAGCAGTTCTTC.

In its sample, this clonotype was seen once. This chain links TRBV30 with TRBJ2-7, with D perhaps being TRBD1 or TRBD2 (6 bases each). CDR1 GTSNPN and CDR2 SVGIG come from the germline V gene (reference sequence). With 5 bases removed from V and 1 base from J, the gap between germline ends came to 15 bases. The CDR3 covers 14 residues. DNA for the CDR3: TGTGCCTGGGACCTAAAGGGGGGTTCCTACGAGCAGTACTTC. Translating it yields CAWDLKGGSYEQYF.

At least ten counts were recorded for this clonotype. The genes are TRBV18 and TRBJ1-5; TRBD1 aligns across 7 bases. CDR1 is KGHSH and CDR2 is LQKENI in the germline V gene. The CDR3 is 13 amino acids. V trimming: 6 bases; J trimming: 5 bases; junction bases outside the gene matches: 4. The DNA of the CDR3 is TGTGCCAGCTCGAGGGACAGTGATCAGCCCCAGCATTTT. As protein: CASSRDSDQPQHF.

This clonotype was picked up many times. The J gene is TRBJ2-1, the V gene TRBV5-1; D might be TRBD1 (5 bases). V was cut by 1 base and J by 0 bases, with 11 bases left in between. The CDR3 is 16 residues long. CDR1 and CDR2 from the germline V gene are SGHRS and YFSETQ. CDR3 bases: TGCGCCAGCAGCTTGCGACAGTACCCCTCCTACAATGAGCAGTTCTTC. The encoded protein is CASSLRQYPSYNEQFF.

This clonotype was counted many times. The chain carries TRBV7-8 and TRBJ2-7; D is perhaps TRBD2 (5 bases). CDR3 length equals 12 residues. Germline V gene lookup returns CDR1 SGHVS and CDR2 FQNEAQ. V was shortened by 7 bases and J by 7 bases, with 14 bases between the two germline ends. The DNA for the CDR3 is TGTGCCAGCACCTATTCCTCGGGAGAGCAGTACTTC. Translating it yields CASTYSSGEQYF.

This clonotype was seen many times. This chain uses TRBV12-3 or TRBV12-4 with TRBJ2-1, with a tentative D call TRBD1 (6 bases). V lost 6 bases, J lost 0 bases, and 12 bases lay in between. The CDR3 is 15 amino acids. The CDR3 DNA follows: TGTGCCAGCAGCCCGACAGGACTCTCCTACAATGAGCAGTTCTTC. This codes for CASSPTGLSYNEQFF.

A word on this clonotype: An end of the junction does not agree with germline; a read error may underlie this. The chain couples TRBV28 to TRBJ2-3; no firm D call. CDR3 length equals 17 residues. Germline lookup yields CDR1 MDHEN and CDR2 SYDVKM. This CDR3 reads CAISLLGSPRPVGTQYF. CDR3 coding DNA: TGTGCCATCAGTTTATTGGGGTCCCCCCGCCCGGTTGGTACGCAGTATTTT.

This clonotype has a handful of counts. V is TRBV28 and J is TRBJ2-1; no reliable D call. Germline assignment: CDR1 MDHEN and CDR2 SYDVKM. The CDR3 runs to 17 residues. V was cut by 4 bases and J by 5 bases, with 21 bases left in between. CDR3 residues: CASSSPLGSRNHNEQFF. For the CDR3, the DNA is TGTGCCAGCAGTTCGCCCTTAGGTTCGCGGAACCACAATGAGCAGTTCTTC.

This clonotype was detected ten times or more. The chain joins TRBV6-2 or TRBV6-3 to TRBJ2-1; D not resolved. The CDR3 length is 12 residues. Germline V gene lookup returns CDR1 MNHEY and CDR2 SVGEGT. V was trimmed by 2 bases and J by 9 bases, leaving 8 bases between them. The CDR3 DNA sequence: TGTGCCAGCAGTTACATGTATCCTGAGCAGTTCTTC. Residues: CASSYMYPEQFF.

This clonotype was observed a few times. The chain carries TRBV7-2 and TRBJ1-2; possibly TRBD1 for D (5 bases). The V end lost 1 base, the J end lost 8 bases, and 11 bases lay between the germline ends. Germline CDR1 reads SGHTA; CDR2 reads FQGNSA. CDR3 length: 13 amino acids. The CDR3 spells CASSLGGAGGYTF. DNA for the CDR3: TGTGCCAGCAGCTTAGGAGGGGCGGGAGGCTACACCTTC.

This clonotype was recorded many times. Written as DNA, the CDR3 is TGCAGTGTTTTCCGAAATGAGCAGTTCTTC. Encoded protein: CSVFRNEQFF. The chain couples TRBV20-1 to TRBJ2-1; no clear D. Germline CDR1 and CDR2: DFQATT and SNEGSKA (reference sequence). The V end lost 7 bases, the J end lost 7 bases, and 8 bases lay between the germline ends. This CDR3 has 10 amino acids.

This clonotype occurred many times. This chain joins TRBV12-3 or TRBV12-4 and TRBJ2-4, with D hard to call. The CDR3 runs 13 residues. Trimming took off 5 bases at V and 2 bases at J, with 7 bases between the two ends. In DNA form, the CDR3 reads TGTGCCAGCAGTCCCTCCTCCAAAAACATTCAGTACTTC. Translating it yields CASSPSSKNIQYF.

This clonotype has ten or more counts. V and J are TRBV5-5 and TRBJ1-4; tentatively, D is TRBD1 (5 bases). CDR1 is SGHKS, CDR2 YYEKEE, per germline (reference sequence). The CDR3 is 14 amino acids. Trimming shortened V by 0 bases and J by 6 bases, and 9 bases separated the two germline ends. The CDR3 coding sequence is TGTGCCAGCAGCTTGGGAGGGGAGGATGAAAAACTGTTTTTT. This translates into CASSLGGEDEKLFF.

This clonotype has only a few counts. The CDR3 region is CASSRTSGTGANVLTF. CDR3 DNA: TGTGCCAGCAGCCGGACTAGCGGGACTGGGGCCAACGTCCTGACTTTC. The chain employs TRBV4-2 and TRBJ2-6, with 12 bases lining up with TRBD2. Looked up from germline, CDR1 is LGHNA and CDR2 is YNFKEQ. The CDR3 has 16 amino acids. V trimming: 4 bases; J trimming: 2 bases; junction bases outside the gene matches: 0.

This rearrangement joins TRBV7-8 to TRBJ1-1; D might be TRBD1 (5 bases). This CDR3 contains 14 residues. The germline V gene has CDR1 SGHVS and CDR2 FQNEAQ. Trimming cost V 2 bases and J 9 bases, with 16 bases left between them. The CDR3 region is CASSLSGREPKAFF. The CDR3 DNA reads TGTGCCAGCAGCTTATCCGGCAGGGAGCCGAAAGCTTTCTTT. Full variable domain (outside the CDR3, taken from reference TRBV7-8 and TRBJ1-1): GAGVSQSPRYKVAKRGQDVALRCDPISGHVSLFWYQQALGQGPEFLTYFQNEAQLDKSGLPSDRFFAERPEGSVSTLKIQRTQQEDSAVYLCASSLSGREPKAFFGQGTRLTVV.

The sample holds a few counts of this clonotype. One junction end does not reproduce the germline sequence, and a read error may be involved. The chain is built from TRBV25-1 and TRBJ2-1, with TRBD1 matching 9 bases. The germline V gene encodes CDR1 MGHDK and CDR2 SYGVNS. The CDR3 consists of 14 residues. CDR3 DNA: TGTGCAAGCACGTCCGGGACAGGGACGAATGAGCAGTTCTTC. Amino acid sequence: CASTSGTGTNEQFF. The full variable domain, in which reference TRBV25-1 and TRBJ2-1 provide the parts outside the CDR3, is EADIYQTPRYLVIGTGKKITLECSQTMGHDKMYWYQQDPGMELHLIHYSYGVNSTEKGDLSSESTVSRIRTEHFPLTLESARPSHTSQYLCASTSGTGTNEQFFGPGTRLTVL.

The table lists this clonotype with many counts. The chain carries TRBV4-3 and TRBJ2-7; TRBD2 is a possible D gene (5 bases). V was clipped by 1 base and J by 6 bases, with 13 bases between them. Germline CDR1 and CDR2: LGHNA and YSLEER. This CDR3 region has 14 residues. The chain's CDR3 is CASSQGGGMTEQYF. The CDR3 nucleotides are TGCGCCAGCAGCCAAGGCGGAGGAATGACCGAGCAGTACTTC.